This entry describes one TCR beta chain. In the PCR, 60 Vbeta and 13 Jbeta primers were used. Clones were read by immunoSEQ multiplex PCR, and TCRdb kept only the in-frame ones, dropping some. The listing contains 180,000 or so clones. This sample was taken from a study of cytomegalovirus exposure and HLA in healthy donors. J gave up 6 bases and V 5 bases, and 6 bases lay outside the gene matches. CDR3 size: 14 residues. Germline-derived CDR1 and CDR2 are MNHEY and SMNVEV (reference sequence). Sequenced: PBMCs. This clonotype was sampled from a boy aged 5-17 years in good health and CMV-seronegative. The chain employs TRBV27 and TRBJ2-1, with 8 positions matching TRBD1. CDR3 residues: CASSIQGDGNEQFF. CDR3 nucleotides: TGTGCCAGCAGTATACAGGGGGATGGCAATGAGCAGTTCTTC.